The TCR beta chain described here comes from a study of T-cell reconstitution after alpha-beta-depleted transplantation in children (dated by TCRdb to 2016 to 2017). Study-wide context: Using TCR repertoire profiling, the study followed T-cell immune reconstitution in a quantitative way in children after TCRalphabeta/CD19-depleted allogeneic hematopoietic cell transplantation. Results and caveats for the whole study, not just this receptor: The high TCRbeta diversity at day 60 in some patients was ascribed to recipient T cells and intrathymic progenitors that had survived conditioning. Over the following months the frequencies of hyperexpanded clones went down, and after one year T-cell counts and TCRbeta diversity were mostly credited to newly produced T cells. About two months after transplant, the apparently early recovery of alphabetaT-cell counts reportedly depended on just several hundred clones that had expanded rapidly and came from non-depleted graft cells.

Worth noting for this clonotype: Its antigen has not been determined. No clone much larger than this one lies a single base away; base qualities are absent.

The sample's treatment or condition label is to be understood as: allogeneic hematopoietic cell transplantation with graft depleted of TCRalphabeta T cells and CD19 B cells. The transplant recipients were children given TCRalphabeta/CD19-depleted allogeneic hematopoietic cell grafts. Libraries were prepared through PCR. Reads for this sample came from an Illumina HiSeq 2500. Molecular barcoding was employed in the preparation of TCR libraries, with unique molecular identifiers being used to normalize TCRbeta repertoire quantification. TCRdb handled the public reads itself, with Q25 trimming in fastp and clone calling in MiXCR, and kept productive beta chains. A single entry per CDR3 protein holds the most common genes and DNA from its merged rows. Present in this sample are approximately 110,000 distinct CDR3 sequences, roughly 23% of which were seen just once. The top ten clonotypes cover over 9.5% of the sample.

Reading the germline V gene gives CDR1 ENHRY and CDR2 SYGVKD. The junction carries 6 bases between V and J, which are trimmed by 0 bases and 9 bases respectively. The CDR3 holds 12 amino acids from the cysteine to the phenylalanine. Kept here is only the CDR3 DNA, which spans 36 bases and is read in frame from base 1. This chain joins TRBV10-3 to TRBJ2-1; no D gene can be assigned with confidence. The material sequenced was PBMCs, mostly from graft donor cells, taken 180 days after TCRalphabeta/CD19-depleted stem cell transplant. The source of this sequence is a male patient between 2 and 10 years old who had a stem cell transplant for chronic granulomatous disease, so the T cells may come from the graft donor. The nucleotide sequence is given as TGTGCCATCAGTGAGTCGATGTTTGAGCAGTTCTTC. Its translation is CAISESMFEQFF.